This T cell receptor beta chain was observed in a study of sequential checkpoint blockade in melanoma. Across the whole study: Randomization was 1:1 between first-line nivolumab→ipilimumab and ipilimumab→nivolumab.

This clone was detected only once. Treatment here: randomized to nivolumab then ipilimumab (arm A) or the reverse (arm B). From germline, CDR1 is SEHNR and CDR2 FQNEAQ (reference sequence). This CDR3 comprises 13 residues. The V and J ends lost 5 bases and 8 bases, in that order; junction bases with no gene match: 7. Profiling relied on immunoSEQ multiplex PCR, and the TCRdb table lists in-frame clones only, not all of them. The sample lists roughly 20,000 clones, approximately 81% occurring once. The rearrangement uses TRBV7-9 and TRBJ1-2, with TRBD1 identical over 8 bases. This material consisted of CD8+ T cells sorted from blood (inferred from file names), taken from a patient given nivolumab and ipilimumab in sequence. The source of this sequence is a human donor with melanoma. CDR3 residues: CASSRGQVWGYTF. The CDR3 DNA reads TGTGCCAGCAGCCGGGGACAGGTGTGGGGCTACACCTTC.